The rows below give T cell receptor beta chains drawn from one sample of a study of blood T cell repertoires in COVID-19. The table came from immunoSEQ multiplex PCR; TCRdb's copy has only in-frame clones and leaves some out. This table has roughly 160,000 clones, more than 75% appearing once. The specimen was peripheral blood. The receptors shown here come from a man aged 18 to 35 with COVID-19, enrolled during active disease. Both conserved end residues are part of each CDR3. Each record gives: D gene, clone size, CDR3 length, J gene, V gene, CDR3 protein, CDR3 DNA. D genes are given only for firm matches. The listing skips clone size in some rows; elsewhere it reads once, few, many or a size class.

NA	few	14	TRBJ1-2	TRBV5-6	CASSPWPGDYGYTF	TGTGCCAGCAGCCCCTGGCCCGGAGACTATGGCTACACCTTC
NA	NA	15	TRBJ1-4	TRBV10-3	CAISESKRADEKLFF	TGTGCCATCAGTGAGTCGAAGAGAGCGGATGAAAAACTGTTTTTT
TRBD2	NA	14	TRBJ2-1	TRBV10-3	CAISDGTKGDEQFF	TGTGCCATCAGTGACGGGACTAAAGGGGATGAGCAGTTCTTC
NA	NA	15	TRBJ2-1	TRBV6-4	CASKMGLLPWNEQFF	TGTGCCAGCAAAATGGGACTCCTTCCTTGGAATGAGCAGTTCTTC
TRBD1	NA	14	TRBJ2-1	TRBV7-9	CASSPRTGPNEQFF	TGTGCCAGCAGCCCCCGGACAGGGCCCAATGAGCAGTTCTTC
TRBD1	once	14	TRBJ1-4	TRBV27	CASSPGTVFEKLLF	TGTGCCAGCAGTCCCGGGACAGTGTTCGAAAAACTGCTTTTT
NA	few	14	TRBJ1-6	TRBV28	CASSDRQDNSPLHF	TGTGCCAGCAGCGATCGACAGGATAATTCACCCCTCCACTTT
TRBD2	NA	21	TRBJ2-1	TRBV6-2/TRBV6-3	CASSYSIGLAAIQWVYNEQLF	TGTGCCAGCAGTTACTCGATTGGACTAGCGGCGATTCAGTGGGTCTACAATGAGCAGCTCTTC
NA	NA	15	TRBJ2-3	TRBV20-1	CSAGDGGSATDTQYF	TGCAGTGCTGGTGATGGAGGTTCCGCCACAGATACGCAGTATTTT
TRBD1	NA	16	TRBJ1-3	TRBV10-3	CAISDWDRDSGNTIYF	TGTGCCATCAGTGACTGGGACAGGGATTCTGGAAACACCATATATTTT
NA	once	12	TRBJ1-2	TRBV19	CACGYSFGGYTF	TGTGCCTGCGGGTACAGTTTTGGTGGCTACACCTTC
TRBD2	NA	16	TRBJ2-7	TRBV28	CASLLVRAGGKYEQYF	TGTGCCAGCTTACTAGTTAGGGCGGGAGGAAAATACGAGCAGTACTTC
TRBD2	NA	17	TRBJ2-1	TRBV28	CASTLLAGEALYNEQFF	TGTGCCAGCACCCTCCTAGCGGGAGAGGCCCTTTACAATGAGCAGTTCTTC
TRBD1	NA	14	TRBJ1-1	TRBV7-8	CASSEGQGFTEAFF	TGTGCCAGCAGCGAAGGACAGGGATTTACTGAAGCTTTCTTT
NA	NA	13	TRBJ2-7	TRBV21-1	CASSKGAPYEQYF	TGTGCCAGCAGCAAAGGAGCGCCCTACGAGCAGTACTTC
TRBD2	NA	15	TRBJ2-1	TRBV7-9	CASSPTSGNYNEQFF	TGTGCCAGCAGCCCGACTAGCGGGAACTACAATGAGCAGTTCTTC
NA	NA	15	TRBJ2-2	TRBV7-2	CASSTTGLNTGELFF	TGTGCCAGCAGCACAACAGGGCTCAACACCGGGGAGCTGTTTTTT
NA	NA	14	TRBJ1-1	TRBV10-3	CAISVAGEDTEAFF	TGTGCCATCAGTGTTGCAGGGGAAGACACTGAAGCTTTCTTT
NA	NA	14	TRBJ2-7	TRBV4-3	CASSPGLSSYEQYF	TGCGCCAGCAGCCCCGGACTATCCTCCTACGAGCAGTACTTC
NA	NA	14	TRBJ2-7	TRBV11-1	CASSFRERLDEQYF	TGTGCCAGCAGCTTCAGGGAACGATTAGACGAGCAGTACTTC
TRBD1	NA	15	TRBJ2-2	TRBV5-4	CASSLEDRGIGELFF	TGTGCCAGCAGCTTGGAAGACAGGGGGATCGGGGAGCTGTTTTTT
TRBD2	NA	17	TRBJ2-1	TRBV5-1	CASSFPLTSGRGNEQFF	TGCGCCAGCAGCTTCCCTTTGACTAGCGGGAGAGGAAATGAGCAGTTCTTC
NA	NA	11	TRBJ2-1	TRBV27	CASSRYNEQFF	TGTGCCAGCAGTCGGTACAATGAGCAGTTCTTC
TRBD1	NA	15	TRBJ1-2	TRBV2	CASRGAGGRWNGYTF	TGTGCCAGCAGGGGTGCAGGGGGACGGTGGAATGGCTACACCTTC
TRBD1	NA	15	TRBJ1-4	TRBV19	CASSTPRTGDEKLLF	TGTGCCAGTAGTACCCCCCGGACAGGGGACGAAAAACTGCTTTTT
TRBD2	NA	14	TRBJ2-5	TRBV9	CASSESGSGETQYF	TGTGCCAGCAGCGAGAGCGGGAGTGGCGAGACCCAGTACTTC
NA	NA	12	TRBJ2-2	TRBV6-6	CASSFYTGELFF	TGTGCCAGCAGTTTCTACACCGGGGAGCTGTTTTTT
NA	NA	15	TRBJ1-5	TRBV7-2	CASSYRQYSNQPQHF	TGTGCCAGCAGCTATCGACAGTATAGCAATCAGCCCCAGCATTTT
TRBD2	NA	19	TRBJ2-3	TRBV10-3	CAISGVRGAAGESTDTQYF	TGTGCCATCAGTGGCGTAAGGGGAGCAGCGGGGGAAAGCACAGATACGCAGTATTTT
TRBD2	few	18	TRBJ2-2	TRBV7-9	CASSAPRLAGVRSGELFF	TGTGCCAGCAGCGCACCCCGACTAGCGGGAGTCCGGTCCGGGGAGCTGTTTTTT
NA	NA	13	TRBJ2-2	TRBV10-3	CAILVENTGELFF	TGTGCCATCCTAGTGGAGAACACCGGGGAGCTGTTTTTT
NA	NA	15	TRBJ1-3	TRBV7-2	CASSLQGTTGNTIYF	TGTGCCAGCAGCCTACAGGGTACGACTGGAAACACCATATATTTT
TRBD2	NA	15	TRBJ2-3	TRBV19	CASSSASGSSDTQYF	TGTGCCAGTAGTTCGGCTAGCGGGAGCTCAGATACGCAGTATTTT
NA	NA	15	TRBJ2-7	TRBV6-1	CASSEADTAAYEQYF	TGTGCCAGCAGTGAAGCCGATACCGCAGCCTACGAGCAGTACTTC
NA	NA	11	TRBJ1-1	TRBV7-2	CASSPGAEAFF	TGTGCCAGCAGCCCGGGGGCTGAAGCTTTCTTT
TRBD1	NA	14	TRBJ2-5	TRBV4-3	CASSPQGQEETQYF	TGCGCCAGCAGCCCACAGGGACAGGAGGAGACCCAGTACTTC
NA	NA	14	TRBJ1-5	TRBV9	CASSVGLENQPQHF	TGTGCCAGCAGCGTAGGTTTAGAAAATCAGCCCCAGCATTTT
NA	NA	16	TRBJ1-5	TRBV7-8	CASSLEYPGANQPQHF	TGTGCCAGCAGCTTAGAATACCCAGGCGCCAATCAGCCCCAGCATTTT
NA	once	11	TRBJ1-2	TRBV6-2/TRBV6-3	CASSFQYGYTF	TGTGCCAGCAGTTTTCAATATGGCTACACCTTC
NA	NA	16	TRBJ2-1	TRBV7-2	CASSPIPAGDYNEQFF	TGTGCCAGCAGCCCAATCCCCGCAGGGGACTACAATGAGCAGTTCTTC